This paragraph reports one T cell receptor beta chain. This clonotype was seen only a few times. Which antigen it targets is not known. One base away there is no much larger clone; base qualities are not given. This record belongs to a study of T-cell memory formation after mild COVID-19 (dated by TCRdb to about 2021). With regard to the full study: Most TCR sequence clusters were specific to one of the two donors. In two donors, T-cell clones that expanded and contracted after mild COVID-19 were followed by sequencing TCRalpha and TCRbeta repertoires longitudinally. The cohort was made up of two young adult volunteers, one female and one male, who were previously healthy.

Germline trimming: 4 bases from V, 4 bases from J; junction bases outside gene matches: 8. CDR3 length: 16 amino acids, cysteine to phenylalanine. Only the CDR3 part of the read is kept: 48 bases, read in frame from the first base. CDR1 and CDR2, per the germline V gene (reference sequence), are LGHDT and YNNKEL. General findings and caveats noted by the study authors: SARS-CoV-2 specificity was not confirmed for the second-wave clones peaking on day 37. Only a couple of mild cases were covered in the study, and larger cohorts including severe cases with pre-infection samples were considered necessary. Balanced CD4/CD8 phenotypes were observed for clones contracting from day 15 to 85, whereas a bias towards CD4+ was observed for a second wave of clones expanding from day 15 to 37. Some responding clones were detected in pre-infection memory, suggesting pre-existing cross-reactive memory T cells joined the SARS-CoV-2 response. Contracting CD4+ clones were located mainly in the CM and EM memory subsets, whereas CD8+ clones were found to be enriched in EMRA.

The sequencing machine was an Illumina NovaSeq 6000. Using 5'RACE with constant-segment primers, TCRalpha and TCRbeta cDNA libraries were constructed, with sample barcodes and unique molecular identifiers added in the process. Trizol reagent was used to extract RNA from every sample. Library amplification was performed in two PCR steps, and a second sample barcode and Illumina TruSeq adapters were introduced in the second step. Libraries were sequenced on an Illumina NovaSeq with 2 x 150 bp paired-end reads. Per the original workflow: With migec v1.2.7, reads were demultiplexed and then collapsed into UMI-guided consensus sequences. Using mixcr v2.1.11, UMI consensuses were aligned to TRA and TRB V and J templates and then assembled into clonotypes. Expanded or contracted clonotypes were those called significant by both edgeR and NoisET, with noise models trained on biological replicates. edgeR calls used a false discovery rate-adjusted p below 0.01 and a log2 fold-change threshold of 1. As an exploratory analysis of dynamics, max-normalized trajectories of the 1000 most abundant clonotypes were examined with PCA combined with hierarchical clustering. Each responding clone was given a CD4 or CD8 phenotype based on the CD4+ and CD8+ repertoires, which had been sequenced separately. The raw public data were reprocessed by TCRdb itself: fastp quality trimming at Q25, MiXCR clonotype calling, in-frame beta chains only. Every entry covers one CDR3 protein and lists the most common genes and DNA from its rows. The authors' filters were not applied to this entry. The sample table contains fewer than 650,000 distinct CDR3 sequences; only one count was recorded for approximately 15% of them. The ten largest clones take up 8.1% of the sample.

PBMCs were isolated by Ficoll-Paque density gradient centrifugation. Sequencing was carried out using PBMCs or a T cell subset sorted from them (not recorded which). This chain is built from TRBV3-1 and TRBJ2-1; TRBD1 matches 9 bases in the middle. The receptor was derived from an adult woman who had mild COVID-19 (a few samples of this study predate the infection). The sample titles of this study are shuffled in the database, so cell type and time point are left out; the donor was told from shared clones. The DNA sequence reads TGTGCCAGCAGCCTGAACAGGGGGCTTCCATACAATGAGCAGTTCTTC. This translates into CASSLNRGLPYNEQFF.